This TCR beta chain was retrieved from a study of T cells in Graves' hyperthyroidism and ophthalmopathy. Study summary: Upon initial diagnosis and before any treatment, peripheral blood was collected.

Whole-study findings and limits: Ophthalmopathy stood apart from stable hyperthyroidism in a 13 V-J model. The model identified upcoming ophthalmopathy a median roughly 6.5 months ahead of onset.

PBMCs stemmed from under 11 ml fresh peripheral blood. TCR beta CDR3 sequences were amplified from RNA transcripts. Initially, a first-round RT-PCR of the TCR CDR3 employed the HTBI primer set. Each CDR3 protein gets one entry after TCRdb re-called the multiplex PCR reads with MiXCR. Here the sample spans 560,000 or so distinct CDR3 sequences, just under 20% being singletons. This clonotype was counted many times. Its target is unknown. Trimming left V 3 bases short and J 6 bases short, with 5 bases between. The V gene's germline CDR1 is KGHDR and CDR2 SFDVKD. The CDR3 has 12 amino acids. The chain employs TRBV24-1 and TRBJ1-5, with D unresolved. The sequencing sample was made of blood. The sequence was obtained from a middle-aged man with Graves' ophthalmopathy. The CDR3 sequence is CATSDAGQPQHF. The DNA of the CDR3 is TGTGCCACCAGTGATGCCGGTCAGCCCCAGCATTTT.